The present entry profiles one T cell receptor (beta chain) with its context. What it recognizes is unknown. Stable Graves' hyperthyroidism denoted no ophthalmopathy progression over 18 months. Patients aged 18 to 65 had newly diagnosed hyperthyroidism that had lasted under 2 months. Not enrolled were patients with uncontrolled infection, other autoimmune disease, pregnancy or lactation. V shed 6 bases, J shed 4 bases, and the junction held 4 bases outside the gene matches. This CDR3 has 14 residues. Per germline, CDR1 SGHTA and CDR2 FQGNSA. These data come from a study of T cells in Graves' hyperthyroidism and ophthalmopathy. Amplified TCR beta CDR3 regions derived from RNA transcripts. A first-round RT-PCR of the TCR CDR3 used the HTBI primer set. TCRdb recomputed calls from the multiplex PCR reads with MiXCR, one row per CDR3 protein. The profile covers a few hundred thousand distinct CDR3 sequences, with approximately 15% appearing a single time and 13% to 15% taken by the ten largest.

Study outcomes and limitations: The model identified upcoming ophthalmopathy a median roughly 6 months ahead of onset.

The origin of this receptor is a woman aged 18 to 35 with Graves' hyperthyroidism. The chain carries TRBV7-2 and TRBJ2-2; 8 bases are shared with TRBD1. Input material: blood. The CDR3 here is CASSSQGATGELFF. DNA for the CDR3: TGTGCCAGCAGTTCTCAGGGGGCCACCGGGGAGCTGTTTTTT. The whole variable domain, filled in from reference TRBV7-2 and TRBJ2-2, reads GAGVSQSPSNKVTEKGKDVELRCDPISGHTALYWYRQSLGQGLEFLIYFQGNSAPDKSGLPSDRFSAERTGGSVSTLTIQRTQQEDSAVYLCASSSQGATGELFFGEGSRLTVL.